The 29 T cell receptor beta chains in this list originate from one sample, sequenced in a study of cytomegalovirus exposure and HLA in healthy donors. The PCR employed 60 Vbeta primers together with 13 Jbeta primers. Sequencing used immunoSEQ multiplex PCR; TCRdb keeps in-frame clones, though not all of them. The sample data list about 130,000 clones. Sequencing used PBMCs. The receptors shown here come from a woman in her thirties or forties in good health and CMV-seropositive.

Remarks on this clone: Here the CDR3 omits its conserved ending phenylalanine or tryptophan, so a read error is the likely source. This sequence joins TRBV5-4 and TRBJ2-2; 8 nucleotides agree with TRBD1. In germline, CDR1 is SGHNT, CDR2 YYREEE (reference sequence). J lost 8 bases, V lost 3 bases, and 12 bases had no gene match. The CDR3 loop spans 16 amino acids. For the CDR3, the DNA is TGTGCCAGCAGCTATGGCAGTGACAGGGGAGGAGGGGAGCTGTTTTCT. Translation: CASSYGSDRGGGELFS.

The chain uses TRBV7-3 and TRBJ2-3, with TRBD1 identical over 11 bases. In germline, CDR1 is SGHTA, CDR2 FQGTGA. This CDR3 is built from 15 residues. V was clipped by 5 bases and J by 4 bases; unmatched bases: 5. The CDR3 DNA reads TGTGCCAGCAGCCTAGGACAGGGGGCCGCAGATACGCAGTATTTT. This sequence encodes CASSLGQGAADTQYF.

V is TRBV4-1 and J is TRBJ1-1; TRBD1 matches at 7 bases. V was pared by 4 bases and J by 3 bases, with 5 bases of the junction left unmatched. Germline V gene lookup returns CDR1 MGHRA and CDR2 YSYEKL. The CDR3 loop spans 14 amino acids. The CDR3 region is CASSRNRGYTEAFF. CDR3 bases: TGCGCCAGCAGCCGAAACAGGGGCTACACTGAAGCTTTCTTT.

CDR3 nucleotides: TGTGCCATCTTCCCGGGACAGGGCACAGAGACCCAGTACTTC. It is translated as CAIFPGQGTETQYF. This chain joins TRBV5-4 and TRBJ2-5; 9 nucleotides align to TRBD1. The V gene's germline CDR1 is SGHNT and CDR2 YYREEE (reference sequence). CDR3 length: 14 residues. Unmatched junction bases numbered 10, after V lost 9 bases and J lost 4 bases. The full variable domain, its missing parts supplied by reference TRBV5-4 and TRBJ2-5, is ETGVTQSPTHLIKTRGQQVTLRCSSQSGHNTVSWYQQALGQGPQFIFQYYREEENGRGNFPPRFSGLQFPNYSSELNVNALELDDSALYLCAIFPGQGTETQYFGPGTRLLVL.

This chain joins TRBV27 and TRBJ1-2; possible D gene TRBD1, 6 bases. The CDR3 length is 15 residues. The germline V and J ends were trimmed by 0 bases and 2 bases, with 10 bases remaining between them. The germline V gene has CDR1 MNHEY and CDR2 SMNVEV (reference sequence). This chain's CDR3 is CASSLSLRGNYGYTF. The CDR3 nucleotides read TGTGCCAGCAGTTTATCACTGAGGGGGAACTATGGCTACACCTTC.

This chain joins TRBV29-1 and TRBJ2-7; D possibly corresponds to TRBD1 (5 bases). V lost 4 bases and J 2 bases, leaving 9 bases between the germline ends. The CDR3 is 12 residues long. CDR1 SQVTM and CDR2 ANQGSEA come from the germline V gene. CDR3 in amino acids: CSVGLDTYEQYF. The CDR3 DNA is TGCAGCGTTGGTTTGGACACCTACGAGCAGTACTTC.

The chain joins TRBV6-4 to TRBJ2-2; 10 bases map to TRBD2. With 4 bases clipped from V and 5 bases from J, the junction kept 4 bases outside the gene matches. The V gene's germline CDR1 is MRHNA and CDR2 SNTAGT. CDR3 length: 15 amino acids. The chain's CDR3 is CASSAISGRTGELFF. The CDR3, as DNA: TGTGCCAGCAGTGCGATTAGCGGGAGGACCGGGGAGCTGTTTTTT.

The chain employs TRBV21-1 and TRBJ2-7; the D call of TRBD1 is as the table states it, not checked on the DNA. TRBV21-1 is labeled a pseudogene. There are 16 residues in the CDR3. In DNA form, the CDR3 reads TGTGCCAGCAGCAAAGGTTACGGACAGGGAGGGCACGAGCAGTACTTC. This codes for CASSKGYGQGGHEQYF.

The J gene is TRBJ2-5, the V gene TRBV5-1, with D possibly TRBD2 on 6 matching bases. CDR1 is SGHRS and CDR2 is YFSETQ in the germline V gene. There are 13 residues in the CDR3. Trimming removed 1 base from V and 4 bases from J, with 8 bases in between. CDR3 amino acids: CASSLSGGETQYF. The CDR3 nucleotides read TGCGCCAGCAGCTTGTCCGGGGGAGAGACCCAGTACTTC.

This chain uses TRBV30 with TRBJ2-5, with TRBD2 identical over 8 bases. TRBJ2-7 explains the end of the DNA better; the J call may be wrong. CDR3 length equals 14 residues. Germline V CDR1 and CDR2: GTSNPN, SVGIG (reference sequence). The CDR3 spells CAWSSGGTLDEQYF. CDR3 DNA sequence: TGTGCCTGGAGTAGCGGGGGCACGTTGGACGAGCAGTACTTC.

The CDR3 sequence is CASSLGEYPRWGYTF. The DNA for the CDR3 is TGTGCCAGCAGTTTAGGAGAGTACCCTCGTTGGGGCTACACCTTC. The chain recombines TRBV28 with TRBJ1-2; D gene ambiguous. V was shortened by 2 bases and J by 8 bases, with 18 bases between the two germline ends. The germline V gene has CDR1 MDHEN and CDR2 SYDVKM. The CDR3 is 15 amino acids.

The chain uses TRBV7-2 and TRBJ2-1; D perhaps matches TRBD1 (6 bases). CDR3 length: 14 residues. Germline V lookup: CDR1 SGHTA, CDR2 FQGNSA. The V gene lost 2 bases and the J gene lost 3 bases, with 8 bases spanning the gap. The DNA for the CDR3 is TGTGCCAGCAGCTTAACGGACAGCTACAATGAGCAGTTCTTC. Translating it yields CASSLTDSYNEQFF.

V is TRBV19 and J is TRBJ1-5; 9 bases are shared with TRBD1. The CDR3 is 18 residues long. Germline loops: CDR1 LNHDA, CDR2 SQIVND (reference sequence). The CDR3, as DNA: TGTGCAGCAAGCCGGGACAGGGACAATCCGGGGGGCAATCAGCCCCAGCATTTT. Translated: CAASRDRDNPGGNQPQHF.

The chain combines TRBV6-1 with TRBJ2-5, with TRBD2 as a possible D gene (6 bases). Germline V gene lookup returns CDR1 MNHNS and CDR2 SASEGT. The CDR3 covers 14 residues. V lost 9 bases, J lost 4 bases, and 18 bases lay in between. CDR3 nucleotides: TGTGCCAGGAGAGGAGGGAGTACAGGAGAGACCCAGTACTTC. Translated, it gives CARRGGSTGETQYF.

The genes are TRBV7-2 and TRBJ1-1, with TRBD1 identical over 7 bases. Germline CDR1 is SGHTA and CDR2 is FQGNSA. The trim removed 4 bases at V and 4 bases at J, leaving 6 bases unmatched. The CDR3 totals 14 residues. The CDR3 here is CASSSQGGSTEAFF. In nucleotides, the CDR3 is TGTGCCAGCAGCTCCCAGGGGGGTTCCACTGAAGCTTTCTTT.

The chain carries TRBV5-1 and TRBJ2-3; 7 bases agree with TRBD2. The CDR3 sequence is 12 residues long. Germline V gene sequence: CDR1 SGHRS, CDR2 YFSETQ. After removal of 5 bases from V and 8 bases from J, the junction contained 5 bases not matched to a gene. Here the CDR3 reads CASSREDATQYF. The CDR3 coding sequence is TGCGCCAGCAGTCGGGAGGACGCTACGCAGTATTTT.

Here the CDR3 reads CASSPDWPMNEQFF. CDR3 sequence (DNA): TGCGCCAGCAGCCCCGACTGGCCAATGAATGAGCAGTTCTTC. The J gene is TRBJ2-1, the V gene TRBV5-1; D ambiguous. Trimming shortened V by 4 bases and J by 7 bases, and 15 bases separated the two germline ends. The CDR3 totals 14 residues. CDR1 is SGHRS, CDR2 YFSETQ, per germline.

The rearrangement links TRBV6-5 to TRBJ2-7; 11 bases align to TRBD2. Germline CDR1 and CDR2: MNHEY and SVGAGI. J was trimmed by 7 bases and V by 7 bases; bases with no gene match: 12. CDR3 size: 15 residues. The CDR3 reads CASTESLAGEREQYF. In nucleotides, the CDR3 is TGTGCCAGCACCGAGTCACTAGCGGGGGAGAGGGAGCAGTACTTC.

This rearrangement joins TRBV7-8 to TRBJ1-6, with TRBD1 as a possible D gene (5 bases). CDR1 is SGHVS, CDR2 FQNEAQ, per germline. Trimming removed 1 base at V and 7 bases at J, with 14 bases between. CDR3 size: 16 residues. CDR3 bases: TGTGCCAGCAGCTTAGTTGGGACTCCTACGAATTCACCCCTCCACTTT. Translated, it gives CASSLVGTPTNSPLHF.

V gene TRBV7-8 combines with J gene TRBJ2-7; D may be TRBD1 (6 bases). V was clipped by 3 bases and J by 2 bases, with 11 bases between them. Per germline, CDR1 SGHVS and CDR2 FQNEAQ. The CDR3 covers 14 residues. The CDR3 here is CASSLGAQAYEQYF. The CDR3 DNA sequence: TGTGCCAGCAGCTTGGGGGCCCAAGCCTACGAGCAGTACTTC.

CDR3 sequence (DNA): TGTGCCAGCAGCCCCGGGACTAGCGCCTCCTACGAGCAGTACTTC. Translation gives CASSPGTSASYEQYF. The chain uses TRBV7-2 and TRBJ2-5; 10 positions agree with TRBD2. The DNA end lines up better with TRBJ2-7; the J call may be wrong. Germline V gene sequence: CDR1 SGHTA, CDR2 FQGNSA. The CDR3 sequence is 15 residues long.

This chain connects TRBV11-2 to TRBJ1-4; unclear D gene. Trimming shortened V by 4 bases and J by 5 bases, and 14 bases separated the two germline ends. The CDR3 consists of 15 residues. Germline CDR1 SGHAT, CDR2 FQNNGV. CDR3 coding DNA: TGTGCCAGCAGCTGGGAGATTGGAGTGAATGAAAAACTGTTTTTT. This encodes CASSWEIGVNEKLFF.

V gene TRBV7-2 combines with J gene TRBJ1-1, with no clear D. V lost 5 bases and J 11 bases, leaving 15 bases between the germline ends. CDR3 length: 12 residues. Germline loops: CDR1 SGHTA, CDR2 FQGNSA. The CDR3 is CASSPRLSEAFF. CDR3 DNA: TGTGCCAGCAGCCCCCGTCTCTCGGAGGCTTTCTTT.

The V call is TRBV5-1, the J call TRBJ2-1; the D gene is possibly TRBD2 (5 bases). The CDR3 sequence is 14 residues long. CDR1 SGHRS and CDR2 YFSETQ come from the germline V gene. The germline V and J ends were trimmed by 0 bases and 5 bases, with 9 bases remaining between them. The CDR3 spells CASSLGAADNEQFF. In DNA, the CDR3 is TGCGCCAGCAGCTTGGGAGCGGCAGACAATGAGCAGTTCTTC.

The CDR3: CSVEDRRATDTQYF. CDR3 sequence (DNA): TGCAGCGTTGAAGATAGGAGAGCCACAGATACGCAGTATTTT. The chain uses TRBV29-1 and TRBJ2-3; D gene uncertain. Trimming took 0 bases from V and 2 from J, leaving 9 bases between them. Germline CDR1 SQVTM, CDR2 ANQGSEA. The CDR3 extends over 14 amino acids.

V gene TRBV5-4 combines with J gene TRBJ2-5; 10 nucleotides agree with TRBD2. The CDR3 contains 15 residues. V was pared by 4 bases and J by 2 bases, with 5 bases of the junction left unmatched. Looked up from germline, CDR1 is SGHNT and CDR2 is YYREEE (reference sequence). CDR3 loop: CASSRKTSGQETQYF. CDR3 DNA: TGTGCCAGCAGCCGAAAGACTAGCGGGCAAGAGACCCAGTACTTC.

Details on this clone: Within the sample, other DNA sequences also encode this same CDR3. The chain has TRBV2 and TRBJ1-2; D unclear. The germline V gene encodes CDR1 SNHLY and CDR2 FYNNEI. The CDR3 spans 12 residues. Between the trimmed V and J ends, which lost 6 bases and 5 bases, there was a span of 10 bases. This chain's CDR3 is CASSLEQYGYTF. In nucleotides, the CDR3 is TGTGCCAGCAGCTTAGAACAGTATGGCTACACCTTC.

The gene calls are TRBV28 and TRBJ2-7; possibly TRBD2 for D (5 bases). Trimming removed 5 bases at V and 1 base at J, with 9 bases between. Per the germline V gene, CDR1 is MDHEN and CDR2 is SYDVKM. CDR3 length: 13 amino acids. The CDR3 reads CASSERVSYEQYF. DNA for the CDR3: TGTGCCAGCAGTGAGAGGGTTTCCTACGAGCAGTACTTC.

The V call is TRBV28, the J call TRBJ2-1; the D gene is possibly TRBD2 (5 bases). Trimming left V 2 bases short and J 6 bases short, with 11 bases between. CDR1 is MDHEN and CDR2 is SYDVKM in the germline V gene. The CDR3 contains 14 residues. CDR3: CASSLAGPGNEQFF. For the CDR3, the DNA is TGTGCCAGCAGTTTAGCGGGCCCCGGCAATGAGCAGTTCTTC.